The 6 T cell receptor beta chains presented below share a single source sample, sequenced in a study of T cells in Graves' hyperthyroidism and ophthalmopathy. TCR beta CDR3 regions were amplified from RNA transcripts. The study used the HTBI primer set for a first-round RT-PCR of the TCR CDR3. MiXCR, applied by TCRdb to the multiplex PCR reads, yields one record per CDR3 protein. The sample comprises 400,000 to 500,000 distinct CDR3 sequences, approximately 14% of which are singletons, and about 13% rests with the top ten. Source material: blood. These receptors all come from a man younger than 35 with Graves' ophthalmopathy.

This clonotype was counted ten times or more. Sequence at one end of the junction differs from germline and may be a read error. The chain combines TRBV12-3 or TRBV12-4 with TRBJ2-1; 10 bases align to TRBD2. The CDR3 has 14 amino acids. In DNA form, the CDR3 reads TGTGCCAGCAGTTTGCTGTTAGCGGGGGGTGAGGAGTTCTTC. It translates to CASSLLLAGGEEFF.

In its sample, this clonotype was seen many times. The chain links TRBV27 to TRBJ2-5; TRBD1 matches at 10 bases. CDR3 size: 14 residues. J was trimmed by 5 bases and V by 6 bases; bases with no gene match: 6. Germline V gives CDR1 MNHEY, CDR2 SMNVEV (reference sequence). The chain's CDR3 is CASRRTGGFETQYF. The CDR3 nucleotides read TGTGCCAGCAGAAGGACAGGGGGTTTTGAGACCCAGTACTTC.

This clonotype was picked up many times. V is TRBV9 and J is TRBJ2-3; D is uncertain. This CDR3 is built from 15 residues. Germline V CDR1 and CDR2: SGDLS, YYNGEE. V lost 0 bases, J lost 5 bases, and 13 bases lay in between. This CDR3 is CASSVEPSLGDTQYF. The CDR3 DNA follows: TGTGCCAGCAGCGTAGAACCAAGCCTCGGAGATACGCAGTATTTT. Drawing the rest from reference TRBV9 and TRBJ2-3, the complete variable domain is DSGVTQTPKHLITATGQRVTLRCSPRSGDLSVYWYQQSLDQGLQFLIQYYNGEERAKGNILERFSAQQFPDLHSELNLSSLELGDSALYFCASSVEPSLGDTQYFGPGTRLTVL.

The chain carries TRBV7-9 and TRBJ2-2; 7 nucleotides match TRBD1. V shed 5 bases and J 6 bases; nucleotides not matched to a gene: 9. The CDR3 consists of 15 residues. CDR1 and CDR2 (germline): SEHNR, FQNEAQ (reference sequence). CDR3 sequence (DNA): TGTGCCAGCAGCCCCAACGCAGGGGGTGCCGGGGAGCTGTTTTTT. Its protein product is CASSPNAGGAGELFF.

This clonotype was recorded at least ten times. The chain recombines TRBV18 with TRBJ1-1, with D unclear. Deletions cut 8 bases from V and 1 base from J, with 11 bases between. Germline values: CDR1 KGHSH, CDR2 LQKENI. This CDR3 is 13 amino acids long. The CDR3, as DNA: TGTGCCAGCCAGGTAGGAGGGAACACTGAAGCTTTCTTT. Translated: CASQVGGNTEAFF.

In its sample, this clonotype was seen many times. V and J are TRBV7-9 and TRBJ2-5, with 11 positions matching TRBD2. Losses at the gene ends were 9 bases for V and 5 bases for J; bases not matched to a gene: 17. The CDR3 runs to 17 residues. Per germline, CDR1 SEHNR and CDR2 FQNEAQ (reference sequence). In DNA form, the CDR3 reads TGTGCCAGTACTTCACTCGAAATAGCGGGAGGGAGGGAGACCCAGTACTTC. Protein: CASTSLEIAGGRETQYF.